The clone carrying this T cell receptor beta chain was detected a few times. A multiplex PCR was run with 60 Vbeta primers and 13 Jbeta primers. Assay: immunoSEQ multiplex PCR; the TCRdb copy retains only in-frame clones and omits some. The data contain over 100,000 clones, around a tenth of them seen just once; the ten biggest clones take up around 5.9%. This record comes from a study of cytomegalovirus exposure and HLA in healthy donors. Across the whole study: Early released data comprised 80 million or so unique TCRs from HLA-typed donors. Falling in the Caucasian-associated ancestry cluster were approximately 84% of under 450 genotyped donors.

The CDR3 totals 15 residues. V dropped 1 base and J dropped 1 base, with 10 bases sitting between them. Germline CDR1 MNHNS, CDR2 SASEGT. Sequenced sample: PBMCs. The sequence came from a man in his forties or fifties in good health and CMV-seropositive. This chain joins TRBV6-1 and TRBJ2-5, with D maybe TRBD1 (6 bases). DNA for the CDR3: TGTGCCAGCAGTGAAGTGGGACACCCCCAAGAGACCCAGTACTTC. Its protein product is CASSEVGHPQETQYF.